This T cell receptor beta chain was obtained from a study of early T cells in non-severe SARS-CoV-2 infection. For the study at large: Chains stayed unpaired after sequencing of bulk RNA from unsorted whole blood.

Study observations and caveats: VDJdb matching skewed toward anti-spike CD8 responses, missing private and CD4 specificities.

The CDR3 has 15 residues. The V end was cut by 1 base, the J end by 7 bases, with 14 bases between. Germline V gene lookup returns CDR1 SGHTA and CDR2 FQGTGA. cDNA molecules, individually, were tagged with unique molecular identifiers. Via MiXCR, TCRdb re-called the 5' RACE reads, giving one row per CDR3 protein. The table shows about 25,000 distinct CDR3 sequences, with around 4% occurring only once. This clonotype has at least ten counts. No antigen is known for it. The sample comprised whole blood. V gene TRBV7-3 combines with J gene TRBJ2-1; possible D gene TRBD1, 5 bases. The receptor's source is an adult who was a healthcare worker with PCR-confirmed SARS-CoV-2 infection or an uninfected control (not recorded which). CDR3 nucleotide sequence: TGTGCCAGCAGCTTAAAGGTGGGGCTGGGGAATGAGCAGTTCTTC. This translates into CASSLKVGLGNEQFF.